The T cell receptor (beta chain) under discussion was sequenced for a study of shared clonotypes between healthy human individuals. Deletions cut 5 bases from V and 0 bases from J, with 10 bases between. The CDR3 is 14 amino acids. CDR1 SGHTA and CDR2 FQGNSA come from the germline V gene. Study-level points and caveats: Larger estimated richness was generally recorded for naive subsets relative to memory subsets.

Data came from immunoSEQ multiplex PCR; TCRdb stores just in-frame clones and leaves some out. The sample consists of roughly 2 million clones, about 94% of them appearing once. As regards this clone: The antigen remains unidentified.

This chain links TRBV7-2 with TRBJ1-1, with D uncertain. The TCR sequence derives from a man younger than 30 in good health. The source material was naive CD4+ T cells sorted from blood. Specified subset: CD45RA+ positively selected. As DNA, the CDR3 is TGTGCCAGCAGCCCTCTGACCCTGAACACTGAAGCTTTCTTT. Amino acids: CASSPLTLNTEAFF.